Each of the 24 T cell receptor beta chains below was sequenced from the same sample in a study of regulatory T cells in long-lasting Graves disease. Indicated time point: newly diagnosed GD, antithyroid drugs for less than 3 months. Making the TCR library involved RNA that had been extracted from PBMCs. According to the study, TCR beta libraries were built with iRepertoire HTBI primers and CDR3-region Arm-PCR. One entry per CDR3 protein, called by TCRdb with MiXCR from the multiplex PCR reads. The profile shows some 560,000 distinct CDR3 sequences, 16% of them singletons. Another study also made use of these data, one on T cells in Graves' hyperthyroidism and ophthalmopathy.

The sequencing used peripheral blood mononuclear cells (PBMCs), collected at new diagnosis, from a patient treated with antithyroid drugs. All receptors come from a woman aged 40 to 65 with Graves disease.

Worth noting for this clonotype: A much larger clone lies one base from this, so it may be a read error. This chain connects TRBV18 to TRBJ1-4, with a possible D match to TRBD1 (5 bases). The CDR3 has 13 amino acids. Germline CDR1 and CDR2: KGHSH and LQKENI. The CDR3 DNA follows: TGTGACAGCTCACCCAGGGATGGCGAAAAACTGTTTTTT. It specifies CDSSPRDGEKLFF.

This clonotype was recorded many times. V gene TRBV5-1 combines with J gene TRBJ2-5, with TRBD2 matching 16 bases. This CDR3 spans 16 amino acids. CDR1 and CDR2 from the germline V gene are SGHRS and YFSETQ. The ends lost 4 bases at V and 5 bases at J; junction bases unmatched: 5. CDR3 protein: CASSGTSGGAQETQYF. The DNA of the CDR3 is TGCGCCAGCAGCGGGACTAGCGGGGGGGCACAGGAGACCCAGTACTTC.

This clonotype was detected only a few times. The chain links TRBV7-8 to TRBJ1-2; D is perhaps TRBD1 (6 bases). The V end was cut by 5 bases, the J end by 5 bases, with 15 bases between. The CDR3 covers 14 residues. Germline V gene sequence: CDR1 SGHVS, CDR2 FQNEAQ. The CDR3 loop is CASSKPGGHYGYTF. The DNA for the CDR3 is TGTGCCAGCAGCAAGCCGGGGGGGCATTATGGCTACACCTTC.

This clonotype came up many times. The gene calls are TRBV9 and TRBJ1-1, with 7 bases lining up with TRBD1. The CDR3 spans 17 residues. Trimming removed 3 bases from V and 5 bases from J; junction bases left unmatched: 16. The germline V gene has CDR1 SGDLS and CDR2 YYNGEE. DNA of the CDR3: TGTGCCAGCAGCGCACGGACAGGTTCTGGATACAAAACTGAAGCTTTCTTT. This gives the protein CASSARTGSGYKTEAFF.

Many counts were recorded for this clonotype. The chain couples TRBV4-1 to TRBJ2-7, with D possibly matching TRBD1 (6 bases). Trimming left V 4 bases short and J 6 bases short, with 19 bases between. CDR3 length equals 15 residues. Germline V CDR1 and CDR2: MGHRA, YSYEKL. The CDR3 DNA follows: TGCGCCAGCAGCCGACGTGGGGCCCAGGGGTCCGAGCAGTACTTC. Its translation is CASSRRGAQGSEQYF.

This clonotype occurred many times. The chain uses TRBV12-3 or TRBV12-4 and TRBJ1-1, with D hard to call. The CDR3 totals 15 residues. Deletions cut 5 bases from V and 0 bases from J, with 13 bases between. The CDR3 is CASSPPRGMNTEAFF. DNA for the CDR3: TGTGCCAGCAGTCCCCCCCGGGGAATGAACACTGAAGCTTTCTTT.

The rearrangement links TRBV5-1 to TRBJ1-2; 7 bases are a match to TRBD1. V gave up 4 bases and J gave up 2 bases; unmatched junction bases: 17. Looked up from germline, CDR1 is SGHRS and CDR2 is YFSETQ. The CDR3 runs 18 residues. In DNA, the CDR3 is TGCGCCAGCAGCCTATACGGGAATTTCGGGACAGCCAACTATGGCTACACCTTC. Residues: CASSLYGNFGTANYGYTF.

Comment on this clonotype: A far larger clone is one base from this, pointing to a likely read error. V gene TRBV3-1 combines with J gene TRBJ2-5; 8 nucleotides align to TRBD2. With V trimmed by 4 bases and J by 11 bases, 9 bases remained unmatched. Germline values: CDR1 LGHDT, CDR2 YNNKEL (reference sequence). The length of the CDR3 is 13 residues. The CDR3 sequence: CASSLAGYNEQYF. In DNA, the CDR3 is TGTGCCAGCAGCCTAGCGGGGTACAATGAGCAGTACTTC.

The J gene is TRBJ2-1, the V gene TRBV5-1; the D gene is possibly TRBD1 (7 bases). The CDR3 spans 13 residues. The germline CDR1 and CDR2 sequences are SGHRS and YFSETQ. Deletions cut 4 bases from V and 6 bases from J, with 11 bases between. The CDR3 loop is CASSRQGLNEQFF. The CDR3 nucleotides read TGCGCCAGCAGCAGACAGGGACTCAATGAGCAGTTCTTC.

The V gene is TRBV6-1, the J gene TRBJ1-2; 7 positions match TRBD1. Germline assignment: CDR1 MNHNS and CDR2 SASEGT. V trimming: 6 bases; J trimming: 0 bases; junction bases outside the gene matches: 13. The CDR3 contains 17 residues. The CDR3 sequence is CASSSGDRDSSNYGYTF. Here the CDR3 DNA reads TGTGCCAGCAGCTCAGGCGACCGGGACAGTTCTAACTATGGCTACACCTTC.

At least ten counts were recorded for this clonotype. J is TRBJ2-7 and V is TRBV15, with D tentatively TRBD2 (6 bases). Trimming cost V 8 bases and J 4 bases, with 15 bases left between them. The CDR3 has 13 residues. CDR1 and CDR2 (germline): LNHNV, YYDKDF (reference sequence). DNA of the CDR3: TGTGCCACCGCAGCAGAACGGGAGTACGAGCAGTACTTC. Translation gives CATAAEREYEQYF.

At least ten counts were recorded for this clonotype. The chain is built from TRBV7-3 and TRBJ2-2; no definite D call. V was trimmed by 8 bases and J by 2 bases, leaving 12 bases between them. Germline V gene lookup returns CDR1 SGHTA and CDR2 FQGTGA. This CDR3 region has 14 residues. The CDR3 sequence is CASGPKGNTGELFF. The CDR3 nucleotides are TGTGCCAGCGGCCCTAAGGGAAACACCGGGGAGCTGTTTTTT.

This clonotype was observed a handful of times. V and J are TRBV6-1 and TRBJ1-2; D not resolved. Germline V gene data show CDR1 as MNHNS and CDR2 as SASEGT. The CDR3 has 11 amino acids. V gave up 7 bases and J gave up 1 base, with 4 bases separating them. The CDR3 region has the DNA TGTGCCAGCAAGAGTAACTATGGCTACACCTTC. This translates into CASKSNYGYTF.

This clonotype was detected ten times or more. The chain has TRBV30 and TRBJ1-4; D gene uncertain. V lost 3 bases, J lost 3 bases, and 8 bases lay in between. Per germline, CDR1 GTSNPN and CDR2 SVGIG (reference sequence). CDR3 length: 13 amino acids. The CDR3 region is CAWRWQANEKLFF. The CDR3 nucleotides read TGTGCCTGGAGGTGGCAGGCTAATGAAAAACTGTTTTTT.

This sequence joins TRBV6-2 or TRBV6-3 and TRBJ1-2; D is undetermined. This CDR3 has 13 amino acids. V lost 3 bases and J 3 bases, leaving 8 bases between the germline ends. CDR1 is MNHEY, CDR2 SVGEGT, per germline. CDR3 loop: CASSYGMDYGYTF. DNA of the CDR3: TGTGCCAGCAGTTATGGTATGGACTATGGCTACACCTTC.

The chain uses TRBV20-1 and TRBJ1-2, with 11 bases aligning to TRBD1. Germline CDR1 is DFQATT and CDR2 is SNEGSKA (reference sequence). This CDR3 region has 16 residues. V gave up 3 bases and J gave up 4 bases; unmatched junction bases: 10. The CDR3 nucleotides read TGCAGTGCTAGGGGCCTTACCGGGACAGGGGGCTATGGCTACACCTTC. It yields the protein CSARGLTGTGGYGYTF.

The chain uses TRBV6-2 or TRBV6-3 and TRBJ2-1; 8 bases are shared with TRBD2. Per germline, CDR1 MNHEY and CDR2 SVGEGT. The V and J ends lost 4 bases and 2 bases, in that order; junction bases with no gene match: 4. There are 15 residues in the CDR3. As DNA, the CDR3 is TGTGCCAGCAGTTGGAGCGGGGGACCCTACAATGAGCAGTTCTTC. Translated: CASSWSGGPYNEQFF.

The rearrangement links TRBV6-4 to TRBJ1-5; D perhaps matches TRBD1 (5 bases). The V gene lost 0 bases and the J gene lost 5 bases, with 20 bases spanning the gap. This CDR3 has 18 residues. Germline V gene data show CDR1 as MRHNA and CDR2 as SNTAGT. This CDR3 is CASSDSADTGEVYQPQHF. In nucleotides, the CDR3 is TGTGCCAGCAGTGACTCCGCCGACACAGGAGAAGTATATCAGCCCCAGCATTTT.

V is TRBV18 and J is TRBJ1-1; no definite D call. The CDR3 is made up of 15 amino acids. Germline loops: CDR1 KGHSH, CDR2 LQKENI. Trimming took off 5 bases at V and 0 bases at J, with 13 bases between the two ends. The CDR3 reads CASSKPNGMNTEAFF. CDR3 coding DNA: TGTGCCAGCTCAAAGCCGAACGGGATGAACACTGAAGCTTTCTTT. Looking up the rest from reference TRBV18 and TRBJ1-1 gives the full variable domain: NAGVMQNPRHLVRRRGQEARLRCSPMKGHSHVYWYRQLPEEGLKFMVYLQKENIIDESGMPKERFSAEFPKEGPSILRIQQVVRGDSAAYFCASSKPNGMNTEAFFGQGTRLTVV.

This clonotype showed up many times. The chain joins TRBV28 to TRBJ2-7; 7 positions match TRBD1. After removal of 5 bases from V and 0 bases from J, the junction contained 13 bases not matched to a gene. This CDR3 has 17 amino acids. Germline V CDR1 and CDR2: MDHEN, SYDVKM. In DNA form, the CDR3 reads TGTGCCAGCAGTGGACAGGACCGCTCATTTTTCTCCTACGAGCAGTACTTC. Translating it yields CASSGQDRSFFSYEQYF.

This clonotype was seen more than once but under ten times. The rearrangement joins TRBV7-9 to TRBJ2-7, with 7 bases lining up with TRBD2. The germline V gene has CDR1 SEHNR and CDR2 FQNEAQ (reference sequence). This CDR3 contains 14 residues. Germline trimming cut 3 bases from V and 7 bases from J; bases unmatched to any gene: 9. The CDR3 reads CASSLGGDAGEQYF. The CDR3 coding sequence is TGTGCCAGCAGCTTGGGAGGGGATGCCGGGGAGCAGTACTTC.

At least ten counts were recorded for this clonotype. The J gene is TRBJ2-7, the V gene TRBV10-3; D remains unclear. The germline CDR1 and CDR2 sequences are ENHRY and SYGVKD. The CDR3 has 17 residues. V lost 6 bases and J 6 bases, leaving 27 bases between the germline ends. The CDR3 protein is CAIRSTPLSLRLGEQYF. The CDR3 coding sequence is TGTGCCATCAGGAGCACCCCACTATCACTCAGGCTTGGCGAGCAGTACTTC.

In the case of this clonotype: A much larger clonotype is one base distant, so this may be a read error. The chain combines TRBV12-3 or TRBV12-4 with TRBJ2-1; D is ambiguous. There are 11 residues in the CDR3. The ends were cut back, 7 bases at V and 8 bases at J, with 9 bases in the middle. The CDR3 reads CASTPGDEQFF. The CDR3, as DNA: TGTGCCAGCACCCCTGGGGATGAGCAGTTCTTC.

This clonotype showed up just a few times. V is TRBV6-1 and J is TRBJ1-2; 11 nucleotides agree with TRBD1. Per germline, CDR1 MNHNS and CDR2 SASEGT. The CDR3 is made up of 16 amino acids. J lost 0 bases, V lost 7 bases, and 7 bases had no gene match. CDR3 sequence (DNA): TGTGCCAGCACTTTGGGGACAGGGGGTACTAACTATGGCTACACCTTC. Translation gives CASTLGTGGTNYGYTF.